This T cell receptor beta chain was recorded in a study of shared clonotypes between healthy human individuals. Clones were read by immunoSEQ multiplex PCR, and TCRdb kept only the in-frame ones, dropping some. Of around 300,000 clones listed, around 86% are singletons. Germline CDR1 MDHEN, CDR2 SYDVKM. This CDR3 comprises 16 residues. With 1 base clipped from V and 4 bases from J, the junction kept 4 bases outside the gene matches. The chain employs TRBV28 and TRBJ1-6; TRBD1 matches 7 bases. This receptor was obtained from a man aged 18 to 29 in good health. The specimen sequenced was memory CD8+ T cells sorted from blood. Subset noted: CD45RO+ cells pooled with CCR7-negative TemRA cells. This chain's CDR3 is CASSLYGDSYNSPLHF. In DNA, the CDR3 is TGTGCCAGCAGTTTATATGGGGACAGTTATAATTCACCCCTCCACTTT.